These 26 T cell receptor beta chains originate from one sample sequenced in a study of CD8 T cells in Susac syndrome. RNA, at about 0.5 to 1 ug, was reverse transcribed with random hexamers. Using its own MiXCR run on the immunoSEQ multiplex PCR reads, TCRdb lists one record per CDR3 protein. The table lists 85,000 to 130,000 distinct CDR3 sequences, approximately 94% of them singletons. Material: CD8+ T cells from PBMCs. These receptors all stem from a human donor with Susac syndrome.

CDR3 nucleotide sequence: TGTGCCACCAGCAGGACAGATAGCAATCAGCCCCAGCATTTT. Its translation is CATSRTDSNQPQHF. This chain connects TRBV15 to TRBJ1-5; a weak D match, TRBD1 (5 bases). In germline, CDR1 is LNHNV, CDR2 YYDKDF (reference sequence). The CDR3 totals 14 residues. Trimming took off 3 bases at V and 0 bases at J, with 6 bases between the two ends.

This chain joins TRBV20-1 and TRBJ2-1; D remains unclear. The CDR3 runs to 14 residues. Germline V CDR1 and CDR2: DFQATT, SNEGSKA (reference sequence). This CDR3 is CRQDWGYGWGEQFF. CDR3 DNA sequence: TGCAGGCAGGATTGGGGATATGGATGGGGTGAGCAGTTCTTC.

CDR3 sequence: CASSVNWNTGELFF. Here the CDR3 DNA reads TGTGCCAGCAGCGTAAACTGGAACACCGGGGAGCTGTTTTTT. This sequence joins TRBV9 and TRBJ2-2; D is undetermined. The CDR3 sequence is 14 residues long. Trimming shortened V by 1 base and J by 1 base, and 5 bases separated the two germline ends. The V gene's germline CDR1 is SGDLS and CDR2 YYNGEE. Supplemented by reference TRBV9 and TRBJ2-2, the full variable domain reads DSGVTQTPKHLITATGQRVTLRCSPRSGDLSVYWYQQSLDQGLQFLIQYYNGEERAKGNILERFSAQQFPDLHSELNLSSLELGDSALYFCASSVNWNTGELFFGEGSRLTVL.

This chain uses TRBV25-1 with TRBJ2-5; 7 bases fit TRBD1. The germline CDR1 and CDR2 sequences are MGHDK and SYGVNS. V shed 1 base, J shed 5 bases, and the junction held 7 bases outside the gene matches. CDR3 length equals 15 residues. Here the CDR3 reads CASSESPTGRETQYF. Written as DNA, the CDR3 is TGTGCCAGCAGTGAATCCCCGACAGGGCGTGAGACCCAGTACTTC. The full variable domain, its missing parts supplied by reference TRBV25-1 and TRBJ2-5, is EADIYQTPRYLVIGTGKKITLECSQTMGHDKMYWYQQDPGMELHLIHYSYGVNSTEKGDLSSESTVSRIRTEHFPLTLESARPSHTSQYLCASSESPTGRETQYFGPGTRLLVL.

V and J are TRBV13 and TRBJ2-1; a weak D match, TRBD1 (5 bases). Germline CDR1 reads PRHDT; CDR2 reads FYEKMQ (reference sequence). CDR3 length: 12 amino acids. The germline V and J ends were trimmed by 5 bases and 9 bases, with 11 bases remaining between them. This CDR3 reads CASSNQGGEQFF. CDR3 coding DNA: TGTGCCAGCAGCAACCAGGGTGGTGAGCAGTTCTTC.

V and J are TRBV7-9 and TRBJ2-7; D tentatively fits TRBD1 or TRBD2 (5 bases each). Germline V gene sequence: CDR1 SEHNR, CDR2 FQNEAQ (reference sequence). The CDR3 loop spans 15 amino acids. Trimming removed 3 bases from V and 5 bases from J, with 17 bases in between. The CDR3 region has the DNA TGTGCCAGCAGCTTCGGTCCCCGGGACCCCCACGAGCAGTACTTC. This encodes CASSFGPRDPHEQYF.

V is TRBV12-3 or TRBV12-4 and J is TRBJ2-3, with 7 bases identical to TRBD2. The V and J ends lost 5 bases and 0 bases, in that order; junction bases with no gene match: 5. This CDR3 has 15 residues. The chain's CDR3 is CASSPLADSTDTQYF. The CDR3 nucleotides are TGTGCCAGCAGTCCGCTAGCGGATAGCACAGATACGCAGTATTTT.

The chain is built from TRBV14 and TRBJ1-2, with D perhaps TRBD1 (6 bases). V lost 0 bases and J 4 bases, leaving 12 bases between the germline ends. This CDR3 contains 15 residues. Germline CDR1 is SGHDN and CDR2 is FVKESK. CDR3: CASSQETGYGYGYTF. The CDR3 DNA is TGTGCCAGCAGCCAAGAAACAGGGTACGGCTATGGCTACACCTTC.

V is TRBV27 and J is TRBJ2-3, with unresolved D. Trimming took off 3 bases at V and 6 bases at J, with 10 bases between the two ends. The CDR3 spans 13 residues. The germline gives CDR1 MNHEY, CDR2 SMNVEV (reference sequence). DNA for the CDR3: TGTGCCAGCAGTTTCCTAAATGGGGATACGCAGTATTTT. Amino acids: CASSFLNGDTQYF.

The J gene is TRBJ2-3, the V gene TRBV7-2; D tentatively reads TRBD1 or TRBD2 (6 bases each). Germline V lookup: CDR1 SGHTA, CDR2 FQGNSA. The CDR3 consists of 17 residues. The ends were cut back, 3 bases at V and 3 bases at J, with 19 bases in the middle. The CDR3 reads CASSLSGGPAQTDTQYF. CDR3 nucleotide sequence: TGTGCCAGCAGCTTGTCCGGGGGCCCGGCACAAACAGATACGCAGTATTTT.

The rearrangement uses TRBV9 and TRBJ2-2, with 8 positions matching TRBD1. CDR3 size: 15 residues. Germline lookup yields CDR1 SGDLS and CDR2 YYNGEE. V shed 4 bases and J 4 bases; nucleotides not matched to a gene: 6. In nucleotides, the CDR3 is TGTGCCAGCAGCTCGGACAGGGTCGGCACCGGGGAGCTGTTTTTT. It encodes CASSSDRVGTGELFF.

The chain has TRBV12-3 or TRBV12-4 and TRBJ1-2; maybe TRBD1 (5 bases). V was cut by 10 bases and J by 2 bases, with 17 bases left in between. This CDR3 is built from 14 residues. The CDR3 nucleotides are TGTGCCACTGAGTCCCCAGACAGCAACTATGGCTACACCTTC. As protein: CATESPDSNYGYTF.

The chain has TRBV7-3 and TRBJ2-2; tentatively, D is TRBD1 or TRBD2 (5 bases each). V was cut by 2 bases and J by 6 bases, with 13 bases left in between. CDR3 length: 15 residues. In germline, CDR1 is SGHTA, CDR2 FQGTGA. CDR3 protein: CASSLAVRGAGELFF. The CDR3 region has the DNA TGTGCCAGCAGCTTAGCGGTGCGAGGGGCCGGGGAGCTGTTTTTT. The variable domain in full, completed from reference TRBV7-3 and TRBJ2-2, reads GAGVSQTPSNKVTEKGKYVELRCDPISGHTALYWYRQSLGQGPEFLIYFQGTGAADDSGLPNDRFFAVRPEGSVSTLKIQRTERGDSAVYLCASSLAVRGAGELFFGEGSRLTVL.

This clonotype was recorded once. The chain employs TRBV6-6 and TRBJ1-3, with unresolved D. CDR3 size: 11 residues. In germline, CDR1 is MNHNY, CDR2 SVGAGI (reference sequence). Trimming pared 0 bases from V and 8 bases from J, leaving 2 bases between. The CDR3 spells CASSYSDTIYF. The CDR3 nucleotides read TGTGCCAGCAGTTACTCGGACACCATATATTTT.

This clonotype turned up a few times. This chain joins TRBV13 and TRBJ2-7, with 7 nucleotides matching TRBD1. V dropped 7 bases and J dropped 7; count of bases not matched to a gene: 13. Germline V CDR1 and CDR2: PRHDT, FYEKMQ (reference sequence). The CDR3 is 14 residues long. The CDR3 nucleotides read TGTGCCAGCAAGACCGGGACAGCCGCCGTGGAGCAGTACTTC. Its protein is CASKTGTAAVEQYF.

The chain has TRBV15 and TRBJ2-3; D gene ambiguous. V dropped 0 bases and J dropped 2 bases, with 9 bases sitting between them. The CDR3 is 15 residues long. Germline V gene sequence: CDR1 LNHNV, CDR2 YYDKDF (reference sequence). The CDR3 region is CATSRERVDTDTQYF. In DNA form, the CDR3 reads TGTGCCACCAGCAGAGAAAGGGTGGACACAGATACGCAGTATTTT.

The chain combines TRBV2 with TRBJ1-2; 7 nucleotides agree with TRBD1. In germline, CDR1 is SNHLY, CDR2 FYNNEI. V dropped 4 bases and J dropped 4; count of bases not matched to a gene: 6. The CDR3 is 14 residues long. This chain's CDR3 is CASSGLTGSYGYTF. CDR3 sequence (DNA): TGTGCCAGCAGTGGCCTGACAGGGTCCTATGGCTACACCTTC.

The CDR3, as DNA: TGCAGTGCTGGACACAGGAACTCTGGGGCCAACGTCCTGACTTTC. Translating it yields CSAGHRNSGANVLTF. The V call is TRBV20-1, the J call TRBJ2-6, with D tentatively TRBD1 (5 bases). Trimming pared 5 bases from V and 0 bases from J, leaving 11 bases between. The CDR3 runs 15 residues. In germline, CDR1 is DFQATT, CDR2 SNEGSKA (reference sequence).

V and J are TRBV4-1 and TRBJ2-3; 9 nucleotides align to TRBD1. CDR3 length: 17 residues. V dropped 0 bases and J dropped 0; count of bases not matched to a gene: 4. The germline CDR1 and CDR2 sequences are MGHRA and YSYEKL. The CDR3 is CASSQERDRVSTDTQYF. As DNA, the CDR3 is TGCGCCAGCAGCCAAGAGAGGGACAGGGTCAGCACAGATACGCAGTATTTT.

This clonotype was picked up a small number of times. The rearrangement uses TRBV4-1 and TRBJ2-5; D is uncertain. Trimming shortened V by 0 bases and J by 4 bases, and 15 bases separated the two germline ends. The CDR3 consists of 16 residues. Germline CDR1 MGHRA, CDR2 YSYEKL. DNA of the CDR3: TGCGCCAGCAGCCAAGATGCCGCCGGCTCGGGAGAGACCCAGTACTTC. This gives the protein CASSQDAAGSGETQYF.

The chain employs TRBV7-9 and TRBJ1-2; D not certain. This CDR3 has 12 residues. The germline V gene encodes CDR1 SEHNR and CDR2 FQNEAQ (reference sequence). Trimming pared 1 base from V and 4 bases from J, leaving 4 bases between. The CDR3 DNA sequence: TGTGCCAGCAGCTTAGATGGCTATGGCTACACCTTC. Residues: CASSLDGYGYTF. Drawing the rest from reference TRBV7-9 and TRBJ1-2, the complete variable domain is DTGVSQNPRHKITKRGQNVTFRCDPISEHNRLYWYRQTLGQGPEFLTYFQNEAQLEKSRLLSDRFSAERPKGSFSTLEIQRTEQGDSAMYLCASSLDGYGYTFGSGTRLTVV.

The gene calls are TRBV12-3 or TRBV12-4 and TRBJ2-3; D is uncertain. The CDR3 is made up of 13 amino acids. Trimming shortened V by 6 bases and J by 2 bases, and 9 bases separated the two germline ends. The CDR3 sequence is CASSHIPTDTQYF. DNA for the CDR3: TGTGCCAGCAGCCACATCCCCACAGATACGCAGTATTTT.

V is TRBV27 and J is TRBJ2-7, with 7 bases lining up with TRBD1. V lost 5 bases and J lost 3; bases outside the gene matches: 10. This CDR3 is built from 15 residues. Germline CDR1 reads MNHEY; CDR2 reads SMNVEV (reference sequence). In nucleotides, the CDR3 is TGTGCCAGCAGTGGTACCGGGACAGCCCTCTACGAGCAGTACTTC. It encodes CASSGTGTALYEQYF.

This chain joins TRBV13 and TRBJ2-1, with D unresolved. With 5 bases removed from V and 0 bases from J, the gap between germline ends came to 11 bases. Germline V lookup: CDR1 PRHDT, CDR2 FYEKMQ (reference sequence). The CDR3 length is 15 residues. In DNA form, the CDR3 reads TGTGCCAGCAGCCCCCAGGCACGCTCCTACAATGAGCAGTTCTTC. Protein: CASSPQARSYNEQFF.

The V and J genes are TRBV27 and TRBJ2-7; maybe TRBD2 (7 bases). The CDR3 length is 12 residues. Trimming took off 6 bases at V and 6 bases at J, with 12 bases between the two ends. Germline V CDR1 and CDR2: MNHEY, SMNVEV (reference sequence). CDR3 nucleotide sequence: TGTGCCAGCAGGGGGGGGGCAGCCGAGCAGTACTTC. Translating it yields CASRGGAAEQYF.

The chain couples TRBV9 to TRBJ1-2; no definite D call. Trimming stripped 7 bases from V and 4 bases from J, with 11 bases between. Germline CDR1 is SGDLS and CDR2 is YYNGEE. CDR3 length: 12 residues. The CDR3 loop is CASGGPPYGYTF. Written as DNA, the CDR3 is TGTGCCAGCGGAGGACCTCCCTATGGCTACACCTTC.